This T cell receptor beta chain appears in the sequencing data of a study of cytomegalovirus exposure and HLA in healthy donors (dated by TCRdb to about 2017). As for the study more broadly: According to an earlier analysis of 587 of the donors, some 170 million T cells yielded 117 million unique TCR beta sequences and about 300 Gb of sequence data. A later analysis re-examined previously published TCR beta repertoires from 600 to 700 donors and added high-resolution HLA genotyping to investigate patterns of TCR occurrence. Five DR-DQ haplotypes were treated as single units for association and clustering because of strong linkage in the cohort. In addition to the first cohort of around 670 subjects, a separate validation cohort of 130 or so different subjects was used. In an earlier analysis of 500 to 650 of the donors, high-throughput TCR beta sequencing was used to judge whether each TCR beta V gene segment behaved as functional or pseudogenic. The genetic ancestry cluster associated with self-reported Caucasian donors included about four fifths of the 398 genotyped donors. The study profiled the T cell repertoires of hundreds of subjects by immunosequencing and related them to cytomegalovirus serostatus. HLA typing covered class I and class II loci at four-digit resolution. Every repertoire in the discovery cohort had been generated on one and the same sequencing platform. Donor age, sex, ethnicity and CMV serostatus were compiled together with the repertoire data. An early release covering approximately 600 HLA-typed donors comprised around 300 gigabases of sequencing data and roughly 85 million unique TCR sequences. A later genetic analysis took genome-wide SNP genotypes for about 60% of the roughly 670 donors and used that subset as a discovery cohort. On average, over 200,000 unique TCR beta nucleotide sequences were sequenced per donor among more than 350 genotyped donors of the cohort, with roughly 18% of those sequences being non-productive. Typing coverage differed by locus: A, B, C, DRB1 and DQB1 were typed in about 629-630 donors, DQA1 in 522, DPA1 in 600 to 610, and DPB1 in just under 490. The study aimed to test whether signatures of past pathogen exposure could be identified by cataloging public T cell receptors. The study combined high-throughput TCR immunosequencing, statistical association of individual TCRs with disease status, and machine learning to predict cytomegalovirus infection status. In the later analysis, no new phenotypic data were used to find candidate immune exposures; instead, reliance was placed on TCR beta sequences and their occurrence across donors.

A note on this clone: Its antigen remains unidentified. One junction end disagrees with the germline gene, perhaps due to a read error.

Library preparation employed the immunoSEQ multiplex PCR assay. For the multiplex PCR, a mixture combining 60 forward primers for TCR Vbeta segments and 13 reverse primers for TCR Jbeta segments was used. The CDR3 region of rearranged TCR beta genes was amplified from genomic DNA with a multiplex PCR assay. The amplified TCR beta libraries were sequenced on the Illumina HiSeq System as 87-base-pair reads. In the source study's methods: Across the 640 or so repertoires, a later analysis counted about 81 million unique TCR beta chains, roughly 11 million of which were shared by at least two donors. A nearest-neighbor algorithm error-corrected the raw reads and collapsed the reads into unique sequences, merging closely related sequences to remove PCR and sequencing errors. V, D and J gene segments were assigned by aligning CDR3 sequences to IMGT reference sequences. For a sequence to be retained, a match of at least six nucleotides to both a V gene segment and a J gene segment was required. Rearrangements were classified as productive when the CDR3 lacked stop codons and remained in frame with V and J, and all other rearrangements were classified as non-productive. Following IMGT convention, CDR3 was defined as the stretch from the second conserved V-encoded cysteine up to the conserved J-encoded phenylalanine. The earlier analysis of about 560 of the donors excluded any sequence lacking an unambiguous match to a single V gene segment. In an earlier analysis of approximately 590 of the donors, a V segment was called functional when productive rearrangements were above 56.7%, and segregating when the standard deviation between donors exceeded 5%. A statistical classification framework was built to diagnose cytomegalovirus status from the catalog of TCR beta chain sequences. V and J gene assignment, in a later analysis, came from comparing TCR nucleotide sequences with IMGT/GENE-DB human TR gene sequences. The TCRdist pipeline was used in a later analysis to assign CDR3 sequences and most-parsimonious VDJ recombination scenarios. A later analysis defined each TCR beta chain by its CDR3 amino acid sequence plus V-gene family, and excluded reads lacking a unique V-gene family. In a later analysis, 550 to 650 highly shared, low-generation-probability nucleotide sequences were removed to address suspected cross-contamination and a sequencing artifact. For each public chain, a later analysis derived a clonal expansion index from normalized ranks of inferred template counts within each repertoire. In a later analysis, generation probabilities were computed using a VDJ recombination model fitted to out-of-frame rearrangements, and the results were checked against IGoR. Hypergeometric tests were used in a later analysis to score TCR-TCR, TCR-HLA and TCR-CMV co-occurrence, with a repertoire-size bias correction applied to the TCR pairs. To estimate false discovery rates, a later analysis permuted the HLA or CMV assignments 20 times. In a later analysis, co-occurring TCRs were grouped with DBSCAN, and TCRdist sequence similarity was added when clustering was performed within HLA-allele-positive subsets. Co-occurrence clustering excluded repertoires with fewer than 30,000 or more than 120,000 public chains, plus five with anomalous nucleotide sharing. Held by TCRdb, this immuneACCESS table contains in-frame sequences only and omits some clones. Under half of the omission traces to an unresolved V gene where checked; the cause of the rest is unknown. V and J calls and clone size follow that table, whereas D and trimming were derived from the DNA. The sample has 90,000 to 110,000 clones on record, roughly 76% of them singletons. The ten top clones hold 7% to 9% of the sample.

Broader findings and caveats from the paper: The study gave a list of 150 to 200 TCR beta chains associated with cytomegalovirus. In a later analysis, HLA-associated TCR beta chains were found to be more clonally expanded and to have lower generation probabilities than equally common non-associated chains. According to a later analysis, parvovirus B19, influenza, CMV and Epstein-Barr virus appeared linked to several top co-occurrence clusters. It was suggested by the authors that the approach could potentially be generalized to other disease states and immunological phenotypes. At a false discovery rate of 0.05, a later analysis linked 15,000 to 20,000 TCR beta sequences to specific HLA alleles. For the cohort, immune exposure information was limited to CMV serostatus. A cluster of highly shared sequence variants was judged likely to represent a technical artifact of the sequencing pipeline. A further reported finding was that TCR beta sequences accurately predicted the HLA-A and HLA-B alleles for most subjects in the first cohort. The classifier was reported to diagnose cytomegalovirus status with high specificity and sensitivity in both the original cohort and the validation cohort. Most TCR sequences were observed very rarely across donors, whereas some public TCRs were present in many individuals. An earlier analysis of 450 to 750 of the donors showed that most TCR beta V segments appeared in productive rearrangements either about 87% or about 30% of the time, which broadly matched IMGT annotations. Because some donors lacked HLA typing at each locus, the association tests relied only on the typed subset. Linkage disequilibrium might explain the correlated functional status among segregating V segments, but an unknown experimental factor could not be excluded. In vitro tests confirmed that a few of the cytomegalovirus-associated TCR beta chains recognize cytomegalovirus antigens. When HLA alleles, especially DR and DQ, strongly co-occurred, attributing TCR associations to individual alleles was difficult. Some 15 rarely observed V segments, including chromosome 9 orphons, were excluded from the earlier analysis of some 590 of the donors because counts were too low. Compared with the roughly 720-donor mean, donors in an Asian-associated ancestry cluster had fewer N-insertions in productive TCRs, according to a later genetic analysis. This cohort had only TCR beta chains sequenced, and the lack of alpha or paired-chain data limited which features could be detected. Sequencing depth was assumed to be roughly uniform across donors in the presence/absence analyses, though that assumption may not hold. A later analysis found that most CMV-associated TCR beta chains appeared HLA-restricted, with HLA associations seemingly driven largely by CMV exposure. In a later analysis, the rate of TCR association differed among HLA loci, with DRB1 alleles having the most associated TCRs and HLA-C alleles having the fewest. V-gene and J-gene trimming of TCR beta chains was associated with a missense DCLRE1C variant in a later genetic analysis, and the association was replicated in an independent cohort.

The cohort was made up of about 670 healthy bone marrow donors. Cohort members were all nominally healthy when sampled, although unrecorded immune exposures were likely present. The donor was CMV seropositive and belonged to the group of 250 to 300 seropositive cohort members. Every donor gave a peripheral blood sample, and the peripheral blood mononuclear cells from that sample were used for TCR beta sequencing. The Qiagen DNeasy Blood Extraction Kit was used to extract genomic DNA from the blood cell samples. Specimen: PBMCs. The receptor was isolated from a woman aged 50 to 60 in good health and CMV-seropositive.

The DNA sequence is given as TGTGCCATCAGTGAGTCGAGAAGCAATCAGCCCCAGCATTTT. Its protein reads: CAISESRSNQPQHF. The rearranged chain carries TRBV6-5 and TRBJ1-5, with the D gene not clear enough to name. From the cysteine through the phenylalanine, the CDR3 covers 14 amino acids. Only CDR3 DNA remains: 42 bases, in frame from the first base. CDR1 and CDR2 were assigned from the germline V gene as MNHEY and SVGAGI.